The clone carrying this T cell receptor beta chain was recorded at least ten times. Its antigen is undetermined. This specimen comes from a study of metastatic and nonmetastatic thyroid tumors. Study in general: Repertoires were compared across blood and tumor or nodule tissue from malignant and benign thyroid patients.

Nobody among the patients had been given any treatment before thyroid surgery. Study conclusions and caveats: When malignant thyroid tumors were compared with benign nodules, TCR beta diversity was reportedly significantly higher in the malignant tumors. This held in both blood and tumor samples.

The V gene's germline CDR1 is SGHNT and CDR2 YENEEA. The CDR3 has 16 residues. The ends lost 5 bases at V and 8 bases at J; junction bases unmatched: 17. In the original analysis: Researchers built a distant-metastasis classifier for papillary thyroid cancer that drew on CDR3 differences across clinicopathological groups. TCRdb reassembled clones from the PCR reads with MiXCR. The V and J calls, along with clone size, are taken from TCRdb and not from the paper's own processing. The sample has some 7,400 clones; approximately 30% are singletons. The sample consisted of adjacent normal tissue. The gene calls are TRBV11-3 and TRBJ1-2; TRBD1 matches at 7 bases. This clonotype was sampled from a male donor with papillary thyroid cancer or a benign thyroid nodule (not recorded which). Some clones in this sample may be carry-over from other donors' samples. This chain's CDR3 is CASSPGGGRTFFGYTF. The DNA for the CDR3 is TGTGCCAGCAGCCCAGGAGGGGGCAGGACCTTCTTCGGCTACACCTTC.